This T cell receptor (beta chain) is drawn from a study of blood T cell repertoires in COVID-19. Whole-study context: Sites in the United States, Italy and Spain provided acute and convalescent COVID-19 samples.

V lost 6 bases and J lost 2, with 6 bases in between. Germline assignment: CDR1 MNHEY and CDR2 SVGEGT. The CDR3 sequence is 12 residues long. In the authors' workflow: Researchers report that nucleated cell counts were estimated from reference gene primer amplification. Assay: immunoSEQ multiplex PCR; the TCRdb copy retains only in-frame clones and omits some. V and J calls and clone size are as listed in that table; D and trimming were resolved from the DNA. Among 150,000 to 200,000 clones listed, approximately 80% were seen once. The chain is built from TRBV6-2 or TRBV6-3 and TRBJ2-3; D ambiguous. Sequencing used peripheral blood. The TCR comes from a woman aged 80 or older with acute or convalescent COVID-19. The CDR3 DNA follows: TGTGCCAGCAGCCGTAACACAGATACGCAGTATTTT. This gives the protein CASSRNTDTQYF.